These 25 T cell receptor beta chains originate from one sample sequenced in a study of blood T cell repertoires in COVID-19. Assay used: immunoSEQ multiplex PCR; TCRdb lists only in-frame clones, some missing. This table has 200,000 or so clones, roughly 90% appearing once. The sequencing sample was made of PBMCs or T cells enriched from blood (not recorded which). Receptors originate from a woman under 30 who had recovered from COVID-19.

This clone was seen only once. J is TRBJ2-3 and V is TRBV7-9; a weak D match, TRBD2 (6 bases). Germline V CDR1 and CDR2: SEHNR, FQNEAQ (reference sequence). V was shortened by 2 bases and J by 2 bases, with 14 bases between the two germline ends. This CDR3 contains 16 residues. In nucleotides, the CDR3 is TGTGCCAGCAGCTTAACGACTGGGGGGTTCACAGATACGCAGTATTTT. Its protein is CASSLTTGGFTDTQYF. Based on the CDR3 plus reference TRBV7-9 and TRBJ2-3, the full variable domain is DTGVSQNPRHKITKRGQNVTFRCDPISEHNRLYWYRQTLGQGPEFLTYFQNEAQLEKSRLLSDRFSAERPKGSFSTLEIQRTEQGDSAMYLCASSLTTGGFTDTQYFGPGTRLTVL.

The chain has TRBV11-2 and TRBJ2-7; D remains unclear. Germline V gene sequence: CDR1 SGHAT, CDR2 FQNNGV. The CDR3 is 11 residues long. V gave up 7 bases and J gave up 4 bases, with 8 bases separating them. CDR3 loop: CASNFQYEQYF. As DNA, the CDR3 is TGTGCCAGCAACTTTCAATACGAGCAGTACTTC.

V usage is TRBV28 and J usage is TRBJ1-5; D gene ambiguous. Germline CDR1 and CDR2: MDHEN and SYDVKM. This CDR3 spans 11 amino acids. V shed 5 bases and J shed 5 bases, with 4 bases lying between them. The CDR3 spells CASSLHQPQHF. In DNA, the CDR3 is TGTGCCAGCAGTCTTCATCAGCCCCAGCATTTT. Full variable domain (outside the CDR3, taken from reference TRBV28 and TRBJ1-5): DVKVTQSSRYLVKRTGEKVFLECVQDMDHENMFWYRQDPGLGLRLIYFSYDVKMKEKGDIPEGYSVSREKKERFSLILESASTNQTSMYLCASSLHQPQHFGDGTRLSIL.

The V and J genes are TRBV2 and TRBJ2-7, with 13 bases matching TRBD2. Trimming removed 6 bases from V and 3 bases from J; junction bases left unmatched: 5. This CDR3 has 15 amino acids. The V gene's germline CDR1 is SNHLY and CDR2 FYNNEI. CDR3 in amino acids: CASRKGLAGNYEQYF. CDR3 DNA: TGTGCCAGCAGGAAGGGACTAGCGGGAAACTACGAGCAGTACTTC.

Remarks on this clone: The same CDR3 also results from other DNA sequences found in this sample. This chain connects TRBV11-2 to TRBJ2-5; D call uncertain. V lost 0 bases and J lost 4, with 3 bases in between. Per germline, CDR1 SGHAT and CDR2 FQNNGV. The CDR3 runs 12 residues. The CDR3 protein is CASSLDRETQYF. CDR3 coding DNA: TGTGCCAGCAGCTTAGATCGAGAGACCCAGTACTTC.

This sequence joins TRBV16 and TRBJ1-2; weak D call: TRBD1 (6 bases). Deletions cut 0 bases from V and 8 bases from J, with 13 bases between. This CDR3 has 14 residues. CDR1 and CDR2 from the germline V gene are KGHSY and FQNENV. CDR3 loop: CASSQSNRVGGYTF. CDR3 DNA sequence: TGTGCCAGCAGCCAATCTAACAGGGTGGGCGGCTACACCTTC.

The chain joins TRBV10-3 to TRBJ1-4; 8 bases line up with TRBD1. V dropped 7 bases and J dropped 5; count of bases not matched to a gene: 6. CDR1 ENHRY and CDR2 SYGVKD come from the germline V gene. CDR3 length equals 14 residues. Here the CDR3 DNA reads TGTGCCATCAAAGGACAGGGACAAAATGAAAAACTGTTTTTT. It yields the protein CAIKGQGQNEKLFF.

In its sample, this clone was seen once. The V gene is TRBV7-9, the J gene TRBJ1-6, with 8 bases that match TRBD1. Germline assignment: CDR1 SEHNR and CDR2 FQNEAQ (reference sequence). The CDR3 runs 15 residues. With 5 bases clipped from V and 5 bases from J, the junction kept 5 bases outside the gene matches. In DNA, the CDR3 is TGTGCCAGCAGCGCGGGACAGGTGAATAATTCACCCCTCCACTTT. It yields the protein CASSAGQVNNSPLHF.

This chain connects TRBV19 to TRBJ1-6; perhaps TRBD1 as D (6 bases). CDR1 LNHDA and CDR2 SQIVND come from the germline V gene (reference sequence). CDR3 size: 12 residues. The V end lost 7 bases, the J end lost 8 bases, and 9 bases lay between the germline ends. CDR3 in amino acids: CASNRDDSPLHF. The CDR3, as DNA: TGTGCCAGTAACAGGGATGATTCACCCCTCCACTTT. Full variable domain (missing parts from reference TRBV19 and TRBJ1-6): DGGITQSPKYLFRKEGQNVTLSCEQNLNHDAMYWYRQDPGQGLRLIYYSQIVNDFQKGDIAEGYSVSREKKESFPLTVTSAQKNPTAFYLCASNRDDSPLHFGNGTRLTVT.

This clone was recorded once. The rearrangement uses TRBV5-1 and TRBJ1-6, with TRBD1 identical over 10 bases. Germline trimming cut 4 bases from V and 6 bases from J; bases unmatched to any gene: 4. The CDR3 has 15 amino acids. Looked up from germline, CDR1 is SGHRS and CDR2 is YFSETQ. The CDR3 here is CASSLTGGGNSPLHF. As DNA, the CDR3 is TGCGCCAGCAGCCTGACAGGGGGCGGTAATTCACCCCTCCACTTT.

DNA for the CDR3: TGTGCCATCAGTTGGGACAGGGAGATCTACGAGCAGTACTTC. It translates to CAISWDREIYEQYF. The chain recombines TRBV10-3 with TRBJ2-7, with 9 bases fitting TRBD1. The germline V gene has CDR1 ENHRY and CDR2 SYGVKD. The CDR3 is made up of 14 amino acids. V was pared by 5 bases and J by 3 bases, with 5 bases of the junction left unmatched.

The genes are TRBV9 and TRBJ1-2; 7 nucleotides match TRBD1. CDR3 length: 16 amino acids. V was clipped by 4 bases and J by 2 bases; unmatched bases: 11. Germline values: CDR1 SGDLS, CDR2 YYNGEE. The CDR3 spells CASSPSVRGHNYGYTF. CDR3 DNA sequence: TGTGCCAGCAGCCCATCGGTTAGGGGGCACAACTATGGCTACACCTTC.

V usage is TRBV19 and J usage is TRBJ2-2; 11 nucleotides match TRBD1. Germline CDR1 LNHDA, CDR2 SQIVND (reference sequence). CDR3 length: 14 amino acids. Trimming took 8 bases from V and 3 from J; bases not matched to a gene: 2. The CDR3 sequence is CASGQGAYTGELFF. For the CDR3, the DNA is TGTGCCAGTGGACAGGGGGCGTACACCGGGGAGCTGTTTTTT.

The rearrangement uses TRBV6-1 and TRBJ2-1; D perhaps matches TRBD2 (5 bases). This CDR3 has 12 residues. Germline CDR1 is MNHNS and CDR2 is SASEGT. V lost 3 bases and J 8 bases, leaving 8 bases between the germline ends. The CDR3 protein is CASSDRGYEQFF. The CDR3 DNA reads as TGTGCCAGCAGTGACCGAGGGTATGAGCAGTTCTTC.

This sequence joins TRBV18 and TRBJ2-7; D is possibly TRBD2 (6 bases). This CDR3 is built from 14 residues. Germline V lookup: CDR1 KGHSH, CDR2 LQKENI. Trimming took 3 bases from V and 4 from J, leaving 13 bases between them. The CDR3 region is CASSPPGGPYEQYF. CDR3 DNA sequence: TGTGCCAGCTCACCCCCCGGGGGACCGTACGAGCAGTACTTC.

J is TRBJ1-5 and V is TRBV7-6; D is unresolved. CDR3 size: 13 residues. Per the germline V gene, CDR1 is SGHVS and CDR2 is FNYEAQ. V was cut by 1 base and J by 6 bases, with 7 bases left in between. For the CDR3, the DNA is TGTGCCAGCAGCTTAGATAGTAGTCAGCCCCAGCATTTT. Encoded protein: CASSLDSSQPQHF.

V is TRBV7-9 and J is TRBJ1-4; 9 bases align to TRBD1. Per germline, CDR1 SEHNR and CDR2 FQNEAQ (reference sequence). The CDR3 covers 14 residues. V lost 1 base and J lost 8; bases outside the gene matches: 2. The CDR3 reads CASSLGQGVEKLFF. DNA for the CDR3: TGTGCCAGCAGCTTAGGACAGGGGGTCGAAAAACTGTTTTTT.

This CDR3 is CASSLSGTVPYEQYF. CDR3 in DNA: TGTGCCAGCAGCTTATCCGGGACAGTTCCCTACGAGCAGTACTTC. The chain combines TRBV7-2 with TRBJ2-7; 7 bases are shared with TRBD1. The CDR3 has 15 residues. J was trimmed by 2 bases and V by 2 bases; bases with no gene match: 6. The germline V gene encodes CDR1 SGHTA and CDR2 FQGNSA.

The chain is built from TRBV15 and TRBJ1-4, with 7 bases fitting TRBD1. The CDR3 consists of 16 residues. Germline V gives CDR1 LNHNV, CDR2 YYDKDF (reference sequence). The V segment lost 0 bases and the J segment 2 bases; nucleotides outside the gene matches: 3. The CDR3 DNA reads TGTGCCACCAGCAGAGATCGAGGGGGCACTAATGAAAAACTGTTTTTT. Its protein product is CATSRDRGGTNEKLFF.

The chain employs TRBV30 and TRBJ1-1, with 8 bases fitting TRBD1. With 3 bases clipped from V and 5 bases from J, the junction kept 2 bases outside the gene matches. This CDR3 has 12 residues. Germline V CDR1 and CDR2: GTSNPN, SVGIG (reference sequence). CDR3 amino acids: CAWRGQGTEAFF. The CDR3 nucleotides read TGTGCCTGGAGAGGACAGGGAACTGAAGCTTTCTTT.

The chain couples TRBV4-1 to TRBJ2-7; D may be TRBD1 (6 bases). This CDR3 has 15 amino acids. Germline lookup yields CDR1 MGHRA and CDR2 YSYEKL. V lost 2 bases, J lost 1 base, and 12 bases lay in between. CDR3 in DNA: TGCGCCAGCAGCCAACTTCAGGGGACGTCCTACGAGCAGTACTTC. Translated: CASSQLQGTSYEQYF.

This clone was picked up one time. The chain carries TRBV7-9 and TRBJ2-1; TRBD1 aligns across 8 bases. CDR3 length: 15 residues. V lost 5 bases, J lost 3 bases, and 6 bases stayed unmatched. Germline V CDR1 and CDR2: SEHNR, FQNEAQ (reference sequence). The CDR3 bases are TGTGCCAGCAGCCTTGACAGGGGAGGCTACAATGAGCAGTTCTTC. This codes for CASSLDRGGYNEQFF.

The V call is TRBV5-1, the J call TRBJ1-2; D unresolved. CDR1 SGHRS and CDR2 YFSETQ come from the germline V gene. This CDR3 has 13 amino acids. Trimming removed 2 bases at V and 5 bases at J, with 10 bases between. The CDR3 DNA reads TGCGCCAGCAGCTTCACAGCTACGTATGGCTACACCTTC. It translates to CASSFTATYGYTF.

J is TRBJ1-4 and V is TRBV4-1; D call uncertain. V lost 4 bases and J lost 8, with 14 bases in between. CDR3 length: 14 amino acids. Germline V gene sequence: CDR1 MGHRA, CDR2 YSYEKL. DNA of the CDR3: TGCGCCAGCAGCCGGACCGAGGGAATAGAAAAACTGTTTTTT. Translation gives CASSRTEGIEKLFF.

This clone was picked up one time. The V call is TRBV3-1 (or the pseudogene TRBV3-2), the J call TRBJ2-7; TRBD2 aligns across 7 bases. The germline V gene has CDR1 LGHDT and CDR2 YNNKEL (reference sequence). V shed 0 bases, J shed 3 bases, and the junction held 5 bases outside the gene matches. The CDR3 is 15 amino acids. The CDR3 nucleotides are TGTGCCAGCAGCCAAGATAGGGACTACCGCTACGAGCAGTACTTC. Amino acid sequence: CASSQDRDYRYEQYF.